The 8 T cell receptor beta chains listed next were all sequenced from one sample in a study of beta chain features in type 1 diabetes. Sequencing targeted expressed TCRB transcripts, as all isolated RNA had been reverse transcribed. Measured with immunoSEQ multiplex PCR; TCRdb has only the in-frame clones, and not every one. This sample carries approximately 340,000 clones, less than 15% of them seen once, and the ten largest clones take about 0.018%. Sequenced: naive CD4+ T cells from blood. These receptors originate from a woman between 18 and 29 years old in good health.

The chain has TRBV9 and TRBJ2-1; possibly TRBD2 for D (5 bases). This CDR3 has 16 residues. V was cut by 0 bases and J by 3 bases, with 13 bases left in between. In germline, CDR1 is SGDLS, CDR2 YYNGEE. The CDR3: CASSVAGSNYYNEQFF. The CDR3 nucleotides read TGTGCCAGCAGCGTAGCGGGATCGAACTACTACAATGAGCAGTTCTTC.

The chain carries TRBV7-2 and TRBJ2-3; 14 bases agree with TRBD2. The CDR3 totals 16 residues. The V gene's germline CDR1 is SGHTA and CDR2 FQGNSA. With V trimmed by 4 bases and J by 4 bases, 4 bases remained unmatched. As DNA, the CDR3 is TGTGCCAGCAGCTCGGGACTAGCGGGAGCGGCAGATACGCAGTATTTT. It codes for CASSSGLAGAADTQYF.

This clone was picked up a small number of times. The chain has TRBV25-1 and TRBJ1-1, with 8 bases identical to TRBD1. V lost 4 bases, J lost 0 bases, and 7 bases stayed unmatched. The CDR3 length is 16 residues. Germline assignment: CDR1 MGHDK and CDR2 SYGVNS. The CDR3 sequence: CASSAQGANMNTEAFF. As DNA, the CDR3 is TGTGCCAGCAGTGCCCAGGGGGCGAACATGAACACTGAAGCTTTCTTT.

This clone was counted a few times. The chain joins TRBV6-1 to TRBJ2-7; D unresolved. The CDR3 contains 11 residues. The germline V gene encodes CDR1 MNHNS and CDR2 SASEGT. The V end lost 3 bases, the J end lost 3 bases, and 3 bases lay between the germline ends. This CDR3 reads CASSDYYEQYF. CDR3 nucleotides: TGTGCCAGCAGTGATTACTACGAGCAGTACTTC.

The CDR3 protein is CASSPMAPVSPGYTF. The CDR3 DNA reads TGTGCCAGCAGCCCCATGGCACCTGTAAGTCCTGGCTACACCTTC. The chain couples TRBV5-6 to TRBJ1-2; unclear D gene. In germline, CDR1 is SGHDT, CDR2 YYEEEE. V was trimmed by 4 bases and J by 7 bases, leaving 20 bases between them. This CDR3 region has 15 residues.

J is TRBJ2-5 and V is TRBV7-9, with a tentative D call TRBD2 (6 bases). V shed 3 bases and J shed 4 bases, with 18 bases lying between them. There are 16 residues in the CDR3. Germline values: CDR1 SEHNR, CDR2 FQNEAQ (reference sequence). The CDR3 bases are TGTGCCAGCAGCTTCGAAGGGACTTTGGGGGTAGAGACCCAGTACTTC. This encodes CASSFEGTLGVETQYF.

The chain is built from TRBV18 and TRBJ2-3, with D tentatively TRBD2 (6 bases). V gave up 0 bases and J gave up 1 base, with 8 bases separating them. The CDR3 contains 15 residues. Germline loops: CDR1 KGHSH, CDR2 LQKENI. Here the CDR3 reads CASSPPGRRTDTQYF. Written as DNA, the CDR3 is TGTGCCAGCTCACCACCCGGGAGACGCACAGATACGCAGTATTTT.

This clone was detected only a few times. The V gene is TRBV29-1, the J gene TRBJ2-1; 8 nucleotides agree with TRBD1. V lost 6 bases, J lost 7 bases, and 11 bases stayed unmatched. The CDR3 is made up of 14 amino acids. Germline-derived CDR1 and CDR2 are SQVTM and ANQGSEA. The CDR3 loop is CSVLPWTGKNEQFF. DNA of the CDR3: TGCAGCGTGCTACCGTGGACAGGGAAGAATGAGCAGTTCTTC.